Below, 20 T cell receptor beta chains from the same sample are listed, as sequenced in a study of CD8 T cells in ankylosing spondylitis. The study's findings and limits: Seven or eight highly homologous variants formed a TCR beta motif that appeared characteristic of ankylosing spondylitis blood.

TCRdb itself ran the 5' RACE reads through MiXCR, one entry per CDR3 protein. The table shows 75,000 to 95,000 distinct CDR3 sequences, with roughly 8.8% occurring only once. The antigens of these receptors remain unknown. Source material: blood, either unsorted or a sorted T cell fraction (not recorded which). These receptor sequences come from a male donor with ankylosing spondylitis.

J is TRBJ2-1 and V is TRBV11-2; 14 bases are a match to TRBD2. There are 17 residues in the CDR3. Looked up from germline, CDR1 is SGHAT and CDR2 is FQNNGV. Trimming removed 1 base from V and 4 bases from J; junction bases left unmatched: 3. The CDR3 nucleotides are TGTGCCAGCAGCTTAGGGGGACTAGCGGGAGCGTACAATGAGCAGTTCTTC. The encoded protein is CASSLGGLAGAYNEQFF.

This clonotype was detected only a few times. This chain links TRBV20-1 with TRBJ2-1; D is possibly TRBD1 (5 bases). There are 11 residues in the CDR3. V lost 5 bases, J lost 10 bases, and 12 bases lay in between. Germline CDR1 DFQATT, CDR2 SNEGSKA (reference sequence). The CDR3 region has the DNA TGCAGTGCTCGCCAGGGTGGCGAGCAGTTCTTC. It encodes CSARQGGEQFF.

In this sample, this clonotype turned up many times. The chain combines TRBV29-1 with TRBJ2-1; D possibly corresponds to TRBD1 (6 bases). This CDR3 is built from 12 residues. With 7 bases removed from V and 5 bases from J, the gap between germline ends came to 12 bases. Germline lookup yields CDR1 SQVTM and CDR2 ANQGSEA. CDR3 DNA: TGCAGCGGGAACGCAGGGGACAATGAGCAGTTCTTC. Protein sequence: CSGNAGDNEQFF.

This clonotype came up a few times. CDR3 bases: TGTGCCAGCAGTTTGGATACTAGCCGGTATGAGCAGTTCTTC. Its protein is CASSLDTSRYEQFF. The V call is TRBV27, the J call TRBJ2-1, with D possibly TRBD2 on 6 matching bases. The CDR3 consists of 14 residues. V was clipped by 3 bases and J by 8 bases, with 14 bases between them. CDR1 is MNHEY and CDR2 is SMNVEV in the germline V gene (reference sequence).

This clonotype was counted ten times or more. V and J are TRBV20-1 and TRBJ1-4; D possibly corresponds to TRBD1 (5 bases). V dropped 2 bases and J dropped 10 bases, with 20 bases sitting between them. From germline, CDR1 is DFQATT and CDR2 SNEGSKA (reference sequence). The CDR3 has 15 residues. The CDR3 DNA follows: TGCAGTGCTAGACAAGACCGGGAACCCAGGGCAAAACTGTTTTTT. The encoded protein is CSARQDREPRAKLFF.

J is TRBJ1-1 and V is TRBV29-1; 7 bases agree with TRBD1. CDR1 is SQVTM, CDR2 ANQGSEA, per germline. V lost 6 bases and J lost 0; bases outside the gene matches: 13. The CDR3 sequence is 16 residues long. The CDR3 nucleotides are TGCAGCGTCATGGGCGCAGGACAGGCAATGAACACTGAAGCTTTCTTT. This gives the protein CSVMGAGQAMNTEAFF.

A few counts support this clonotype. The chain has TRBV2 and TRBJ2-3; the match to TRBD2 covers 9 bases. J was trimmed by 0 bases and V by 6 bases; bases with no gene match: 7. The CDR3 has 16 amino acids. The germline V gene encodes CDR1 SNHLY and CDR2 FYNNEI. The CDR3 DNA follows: TGTGCCAGCAGCCCAAGACTAGCGGAAAGCACAGATACGCAGTATTTT. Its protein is CASSPRLAESTDTQYF.

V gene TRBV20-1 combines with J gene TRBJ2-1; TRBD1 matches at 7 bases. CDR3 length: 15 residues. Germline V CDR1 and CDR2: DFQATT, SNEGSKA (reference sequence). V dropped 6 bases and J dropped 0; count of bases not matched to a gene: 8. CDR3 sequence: CSALDREYSYNEQFF. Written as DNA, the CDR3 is TGCAGTGCCCTAGACAGGGAGTACTCCTACAATGAGCAGTTCTTC.

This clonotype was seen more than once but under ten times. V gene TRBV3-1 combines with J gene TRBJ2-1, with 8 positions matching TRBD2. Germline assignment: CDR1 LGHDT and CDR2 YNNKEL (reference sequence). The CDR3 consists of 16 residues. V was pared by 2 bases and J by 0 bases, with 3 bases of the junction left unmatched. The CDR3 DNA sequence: TGTGCCAGCAGCCAAATAGCGGGGAGCTCCTACAATGAGCAGTTCTTC. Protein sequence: CASSQIAGSSYNEQFF.

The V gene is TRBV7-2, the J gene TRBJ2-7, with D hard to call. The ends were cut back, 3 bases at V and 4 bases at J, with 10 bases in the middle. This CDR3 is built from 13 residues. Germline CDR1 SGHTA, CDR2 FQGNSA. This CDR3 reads CASSFCLRYEQYV. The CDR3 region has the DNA TGTGCCAGCAGCTTTTGTCTGAGGTACGAGCAGTACGTC.

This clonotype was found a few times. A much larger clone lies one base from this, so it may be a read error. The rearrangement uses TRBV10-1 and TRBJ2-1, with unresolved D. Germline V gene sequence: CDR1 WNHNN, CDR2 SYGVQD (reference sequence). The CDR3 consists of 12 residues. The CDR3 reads CASCELNNEQFF. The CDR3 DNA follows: TGCGCCAGCTGTGAGTTGAACAATGAGCAGTTCTTC.

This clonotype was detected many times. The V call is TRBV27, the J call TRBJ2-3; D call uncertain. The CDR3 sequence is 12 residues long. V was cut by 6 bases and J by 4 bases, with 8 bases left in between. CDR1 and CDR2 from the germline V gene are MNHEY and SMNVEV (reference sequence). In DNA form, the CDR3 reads TGTGCCAGCAGCCCAACTGCAGATACGCAGTATTTT. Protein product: CASSPTADTQYF.

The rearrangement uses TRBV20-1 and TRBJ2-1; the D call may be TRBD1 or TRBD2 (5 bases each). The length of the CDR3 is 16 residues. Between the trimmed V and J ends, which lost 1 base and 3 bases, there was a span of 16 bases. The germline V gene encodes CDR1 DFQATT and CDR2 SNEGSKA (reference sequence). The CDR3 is CSARARDLGFYNEQFF. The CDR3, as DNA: TGCAGTGCTAGAGCCCGGGACCTAGGCTTCTACAATGAGCAGTTCTTC.

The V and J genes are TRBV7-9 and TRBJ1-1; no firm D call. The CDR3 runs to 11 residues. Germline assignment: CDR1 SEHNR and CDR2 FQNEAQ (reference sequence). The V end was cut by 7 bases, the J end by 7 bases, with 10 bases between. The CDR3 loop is CASTPMVEAFF. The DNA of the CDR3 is TGTGCCAGCACCCCGATGGTTGAAGCTTTCTTT.

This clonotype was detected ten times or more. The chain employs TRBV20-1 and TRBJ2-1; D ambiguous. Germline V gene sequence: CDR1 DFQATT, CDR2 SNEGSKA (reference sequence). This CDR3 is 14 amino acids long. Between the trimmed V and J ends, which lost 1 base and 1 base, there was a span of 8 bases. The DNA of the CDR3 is TGCAGTGCTAGAGTGCAGGTGTCCTACAATGAGCAGTTCTTC. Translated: CSARVQVSYNEQFF.

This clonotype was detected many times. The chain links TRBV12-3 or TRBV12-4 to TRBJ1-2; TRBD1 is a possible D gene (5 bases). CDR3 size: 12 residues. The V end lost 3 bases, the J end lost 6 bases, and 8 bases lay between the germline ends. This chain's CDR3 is CASSFAGDGYTF. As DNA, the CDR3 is TGTGCCAGCAGTTTCGCGGGGGATGGCTACACCTTC.

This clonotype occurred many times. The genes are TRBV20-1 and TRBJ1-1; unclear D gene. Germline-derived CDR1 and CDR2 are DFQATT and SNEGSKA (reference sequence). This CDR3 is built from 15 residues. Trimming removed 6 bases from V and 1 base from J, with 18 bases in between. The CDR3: CSASNPREENTEAFF. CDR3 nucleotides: TGCAGTGCCTCAAATCCCCGGGAGGAGAACACTGAAGCTTTCTTT.

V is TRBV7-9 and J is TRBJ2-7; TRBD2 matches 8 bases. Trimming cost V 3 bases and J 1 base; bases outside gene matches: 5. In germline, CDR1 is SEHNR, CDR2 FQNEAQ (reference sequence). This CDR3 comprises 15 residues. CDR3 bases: TGTGCCAGCAGCTTGAGCGGGAGTACTTCCTACGAGCAGTACTTC. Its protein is CASSLSGSTSYEQYF.

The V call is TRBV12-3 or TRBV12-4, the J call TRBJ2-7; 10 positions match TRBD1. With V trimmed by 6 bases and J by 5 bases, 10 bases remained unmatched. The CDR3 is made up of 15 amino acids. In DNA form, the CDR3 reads TGTGCCAGCAGCCGTACCGGGACAGGGGTGGACGAGCAGTACTTC. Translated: CASSRTGTGVDEQYF.

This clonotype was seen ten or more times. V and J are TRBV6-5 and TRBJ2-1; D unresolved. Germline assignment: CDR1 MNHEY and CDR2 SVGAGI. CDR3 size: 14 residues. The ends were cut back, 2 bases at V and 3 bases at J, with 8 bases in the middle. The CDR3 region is CASSYGEGYNEQFF. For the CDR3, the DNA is TGTGCCAGCAGTTACGGGGAAGGCTACAATGAGCAGTTCTTC.